Given below is one T cell receptor beta chain in context. From germline, CDR1 is SGHTA and CDR2 FQGNSA. CDR3 length: 14 amino acids. V shed 5 bases and J shed 5 bases, with 15 bases lying between them. The sample belongs to a study of shared clonotypes between healthy human individuals. Method: immunoSEQ multiplex PCR; TCRdb's copy keeps in-frame clones and lacks some. The top ten hold about an eighth of the sample, which has 400,000 to 500,000 clones, around 80% seen once. This rearrangement joins TRBV7-2 to TRBJ2-5; D may match TRBD1 or TRBD2 (7 bases each). The specimen sequenced was PBMCs. This sequence originates from a middle-aged woman in good health. Some clones in this sample may be carry-over from other donors' samples. DNA for the CDR3: TGTGCCAGCAGCAATCAGGGGGGGGCGGAGACCCAGTACTTC. It codes for CASSNQGGAETQYF.